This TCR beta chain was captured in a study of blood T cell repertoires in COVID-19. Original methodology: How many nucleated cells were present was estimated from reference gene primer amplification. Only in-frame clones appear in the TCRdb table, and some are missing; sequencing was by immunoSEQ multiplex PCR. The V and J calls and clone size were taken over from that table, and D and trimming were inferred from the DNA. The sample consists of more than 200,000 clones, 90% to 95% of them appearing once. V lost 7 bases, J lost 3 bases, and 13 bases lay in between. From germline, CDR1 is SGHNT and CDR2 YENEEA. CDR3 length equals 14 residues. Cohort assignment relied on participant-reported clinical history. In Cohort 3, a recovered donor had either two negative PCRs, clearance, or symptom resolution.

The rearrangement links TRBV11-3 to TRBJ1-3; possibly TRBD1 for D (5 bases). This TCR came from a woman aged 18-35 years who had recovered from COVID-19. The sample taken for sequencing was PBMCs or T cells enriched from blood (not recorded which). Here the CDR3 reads CASTQGAVGNTIYF. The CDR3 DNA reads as TGTGCCAGCACCCAAGGGGCGGTTGGAAACACCATATATTTT.